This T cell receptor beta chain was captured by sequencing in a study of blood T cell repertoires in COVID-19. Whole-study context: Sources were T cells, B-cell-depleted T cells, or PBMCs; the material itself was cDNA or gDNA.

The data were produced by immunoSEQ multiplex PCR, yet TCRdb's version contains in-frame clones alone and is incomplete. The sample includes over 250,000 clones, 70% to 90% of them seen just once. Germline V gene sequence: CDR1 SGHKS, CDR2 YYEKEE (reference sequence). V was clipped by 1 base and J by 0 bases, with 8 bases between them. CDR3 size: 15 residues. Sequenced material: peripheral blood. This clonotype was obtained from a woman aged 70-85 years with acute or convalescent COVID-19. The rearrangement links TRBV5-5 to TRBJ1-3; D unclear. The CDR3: CASSLYDNSGNTIYF. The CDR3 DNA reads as TGTGCCAGCAGCTTGTACGACAACTCTGGAAACACCATATATTTT.